This TCR beta chain was recorded in a study of blood T cell repertoires in COVID-19. Study at large: Some COVID-19 samples were acute and others convalescent; all came from the United States, Italy and Spain. PBMCs, B-cell-depleted T cells, or T cells provided the cDNA or gDNA that made up the material.

There are 15 residues in the CDR3. The trim removed 0 bases at V and 7 bases at J, leaving 6 bases unmatched. The germline gives CDR1 SGHRS, CDR2 YFSETQ. Authors' analysis steps: For nucleated cells, counts were estimated from reference gene primer amplification. Profiling relied on immunoSEQ multiplex PCR, and the TCRdb table lists in-frame clones only, not all of them. The V and J calls and clone size were taken over from that table, and D and trimming were inferred from the DNA. The table lists some 100,000 clones, 86% of them singletons, with 9% to 12% in the top ten. Only a few counts were recorded for this clone.

Sequencing used peripheral blood. The sequence derives from a man aged 50 to 59 with acute or convalescent COVID-19. The V and J genes are TRBV5-1 and TRBJ1-5; 8 bases are shared with TRBD1. The CDR3 region has the DNA TGCGCCAGCAGCTTGGGCGACAGGGGCGGGCAGCCCCAGCATTTT. Protein: CASSLGDRGGQPQHF.